This T cell receptor (beta chain) was captured in a study of T cells in Graves' hyperthyroidism and ophthalmopathy. RNA transcripts were the template for amplifying TCR beta CDR3 regions. HTBI primers were employed in a first-round RT-PCR of the TCR CDR3. Using its own MiXCR run on the multiplex PCR reads, TCRdb lists one record per CDR3 protein. Among about 480,000 distinct CDR3 sequences listed, roughly an eighth were seen once. This clonotype was seen at least ten times. The clonotype originates from a woman between 18 and 29 years old with Graves' hyperthyroidism. The specimen sequenced was blood.

The CDR3 protein is CAWSTSGRVEQYF. CDR3 DNA sequence: TGTGCCTGGAGTACTAGCGGGAGGGTCGAGCAGTACTTC. This sequence joins TRBV30 and TRBJ2-7; 13 bases match TRBD2. The CDR3 has 13 amino acids. V shed 2 bases, J shed 6 bases, and the junction held 1 base outside the gene matches. CDR1 is GTSNPN, CDR2 SVGIG, per germline (reference sequence).